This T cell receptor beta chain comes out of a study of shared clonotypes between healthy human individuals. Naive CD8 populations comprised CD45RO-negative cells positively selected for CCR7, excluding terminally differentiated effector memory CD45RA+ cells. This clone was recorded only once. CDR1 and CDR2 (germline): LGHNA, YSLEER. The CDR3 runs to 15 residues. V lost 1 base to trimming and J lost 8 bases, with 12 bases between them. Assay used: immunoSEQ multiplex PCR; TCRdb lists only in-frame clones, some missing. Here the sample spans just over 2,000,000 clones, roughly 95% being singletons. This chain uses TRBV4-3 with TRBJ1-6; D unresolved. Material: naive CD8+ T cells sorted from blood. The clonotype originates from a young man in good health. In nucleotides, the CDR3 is TGCGCCAGCAGCCAAGCCCTCGGTGGTTATTCACCCCTCCACTTT. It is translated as CASSQALGGYSPLHF.